A selection of T cell receptor beta chains follows, all from one sample in a study of blood T cell repertoires in COVID-19. The method was immunoSEQ multiplex PCR; TCRdb's version includes in-frame clones alone and lacks a portion of them. Seen here are about 120,000 clones, around four fifths observed once, and the top ten hold approximately 7%. The sample taken for sequencing was peripheral blood. These receptors all come from a man in his 70s with active or convalescent COVID-19. CDR3s include the opening cysteine and the closing phenylalanine or tryptophan. Each record gives: V gene, J gene, D gene, clone size, CDR3 DNA, CDR3 protein. D genes are given only for firm matches. Clone size, where shown, is once, few, many, or a class for clones that have expanded.

>TRBV6-2/TRBV6-3|TRBJ2-1|TRBD2|.
TGTGCCAGCAGTGACCAGAACGCTGCGGGAGGGTACAATGAGCAGTTCTTC
CASSDQNAAGGYNEQFF
>TRBV11-3|TRBJ1-2|.|.
TGTGCCAGCAGCTTCGGAGGTGATTCTGGCTACACCTTC
CASSFGGDSGYTF
>TRBV24-1|TRBJ2-2|.|.
TGTGCCACCAGTGATTTGGGGGAGGACACCGGGGAGCTGTTTTTT
CATSDLGEDTGELFF
>TRBV6-1|TRBJ1-2|.|once
TGTGCCAGCAGTGAGCAGGATTGGGATGGCTACACCTTC
CASSEQDWDGYTF
>TRBV6-1|TRBJ1-5|.|.
TGTGCCAGCAGTGAACCCAAGGGGGGGCCCAATCAGCCCCAGCATTTT
CASSEPKGGPNQPQHF
>TRBV11-3|TRBJ2-7|.|once
TGTGCCAGCAGCTTAGACAGCTACGAGCAGTACTTC
CASSLDSYEQYF
>TRBV7-9|TRBJ2-7|TRBD2|.
TGTGCCAGCAGTCGCGAACCGGGACTAGCGGGAGAAGAGCAGTACTTC
CASSREPGLAGEEQYF
>TRBV19|TRBJ2-2|TRBD2|once
TGTGCCAGTAGAAACGCGGGACAGGGAGGGACTAGCGGGAGTCACGGGGAGCTGTTTTTT
CASRNAGQGGTSGSHGELFF
>TRBV10-3|TRBJ1-3|.|.
TGTGCCATCAGTGACGTGGCAGGGGCGCTGAACTCTGGAAACACCATATATTTT
CAISDVAGALNSGNTIYF
>TRBV4-2|TRBJ1-2|TRBD1|once
TGTGCCAGCAGCCAACCGGGACAGCCAAGTCATGGCTACACCTTC
CASSQPGQPSHGYTF
>TRBV3-1/TRBV3-2|TRBJ2-7|.|.
TGTGCCAGCAGCCCCACCCCCAGACTGAGGAGCTCCTACGAGCAGTACTTC
CASSPTPRLRSSYEQYF
>TRBV9|TRBJ1-2|.|.
TGTGCCAGCAGCACACGGGCGGGGGAGGGCTACACCTTC
CASSTRAGEGYTF
>TRBV10-2|TRBJ1-2|.|.
TGCGCCAGCAGTGAGGTCACAGGGATCGGCTACACCTTC
CASSEVTGIGYTF
>TRBV28|TRBJ2-5|TRBD1|.
TGTGCCAGCAGTATGCTCGCAGGGGGACGAGAGACCCAGTACTTC
CASSMLAGGRETQYF
>TRBV5-1|TRBJ2-5|.|.
TGCGCCAGCAGCTTGGCGGGCGCGGGGTTAAGCCAGGGGACCCAGTACTTC
CASSLAGAGLSQGTQYF
>TRBV7-2|TRBJ1-4|TRBD1|.
TGTGCCAGCAGCTTAGTTCCAGGGGGTGAAAAACTGTTTTTT
CASSLVPGGEKLFF
>TRBV15|TRBJ2-5|.|.
TGTGCCACCAGCAGAGATGGGGGGAAGGAGACCCAGTACTTC
CATSRDGGKETQYF
>TRBV6-5|TRBJ2-1|TRBD2|.
TGTGCCAGCAGTTACCATCGACTAGCGGGGATTGATGAGCAGTTCTTC
CASSYHRLAGIDEQFF
>TRBV28|TRBJ2-5|TRBD2|.
TGTGCCAGCAGTTTCCCCCCGGGCGGGAGCTACGGAGAGACCCAGTACTTC
CASSFPPGGSYGETQYF
>TRBV19|TRBJ1-2|.|.
TGTGCCAGTAGTATGTCTTACTATGGCTACACCTTC
CASSMSYYGYTF
>TRBV7-2|TRBJ2-7|TRBD2|once
TGTGCCAGCCTACCCGGGAGGGGCTCCTACGAGCAGTACTTC
CASLPGRGSYEQYF
>TRBV5-6|TRBJ2-3|TRBD1|.
TGTGCCAGCAGCTTGCCCCCGGGACAGGGGGCGTTTGATACGCAGTATTTT
CASSLPPGQGAFDTQYF
>TRBV7-2|TRBJ2-4|.|.
TGTGCCAGCAGCTTAGGAACGGACAGTCTAGCCAAAAACATTCAGTACTTC
CASSLGTDSLAKNIQYF
>TRBV6-2/TRBV6-3|TRBJ2-7|.|once
TGTGCCAGCAGTTACCCAGCCGGGACTCTCTCCTACGAGCAGTACTTC
CASSYPAGTLSYEQYF
>TRBV6-1|TRBJ1-3|TRBD1|once
TGTGCCAGCAGTGTAACCGGGACAGGGGTCGGAAACACCATATATTTT
CASSVTGTGVGNTIYF
>TRBV7-6|TRBJ2-3|TRBD2|once
TGTGCCAGCAGCCCAGGGACTAGCGGGGGGCGAAGCACAGATACGCAGTATTTT
CASSPGTSGGRSTDTQYF
>TRBV2|TRBJ2-2|.|.
TGTGCCAGCACCGATCTACTGTCGAACACCGGGGAGCTGTTTTTT
CASTDLLSNTGELFF
>TRBV30|TRBJ2-1|.|.
TGTGCCGGAAGGAGGGCCAGATACAATGAGCAGTTCTTC
CAGRRARYNEQFF
>TRBV11-1|TRBJ2-1|TRBD2|.
TGTGCCAGCAGCCATAGCGGGAGGTACAATGAGCAGTTCTTC
CASSHSGRYNEQFF
>TRBV6-6|TRBJ1-2|.|.
TGTGCCAGCAGTTACCCGGACATTTCCTATGGCTACACCTTC
CASSYPDISYGYTF
>TRBV7-2|TRBJ1-5|.|.
TGTGCCAGCAGCTCGAACAGAGATCAGCCCCAGCATTTT
CASSSNRDQPQHF
>TRBV12-3/TRBV12-4|TRBJ1-1|.|.
TGTGCCAGCAGTTTTGACGGGACTGAAGCTTTCTTT
CASSFDGTEAFF
>TRBV19|TRBJ1-1|.|.
TGTGCCAGTAGTGAGCTTGGGGACACGTACACTGAAGCTTTCTTT
CASSELGDTYTEAFF
>TRBV7-2|TRBJ2-2|.|few
TGTGCCAGCAGCTTAGCGGTGACAGGAGCCACCGGGGAGCTGTTTTTT
CASSLAVTGATGELFF
>TRBV27|TRBJ2-7|TRBD1|.
TGTGCCAGCAGCTCCCGGGACAGGGGGCTCGAGCAGTACTTC
CASSSRDRGLEQYF
>TRBV2|TRBJ1-2|TRBD1|.
TGTGCCAGCAGCCGGACAGGGGATGGCTACACCTTC
CASSRTGDGYTF
>TRBV3-1/TRBV3-2|TRBJ1-2|.|.
TGTGCCAGCAGCCAACCTGATGGGGGGGCGGGTGGCTACACCTTC
CASSQPDGGAGGYTF
>TRBV6-6|TRBJ1-6|TRBD1|.
TGTGCCAGCAGTCCCCGGACAGGGAGCTCCTATAATTCACCCCTCCACTTT
CASSPRTGSSYNSPLHF
>TRBV27|TRBJ2-2|TRBD2|.
TGTGCCAGCACCCTACGGACTAGCGGGAGGGTCACCGGGGAGCTGTTTTTT
CASTLRTSGRVTGELFF
>TRBV28|TRBJ2-3|TRBD2|.
TGTGCCAGCAGTTTTATGCTAGCGGGATTGACGCAGTATTTT
CASSFMLAGLTQYF
>TRBV11-3|TRBJ2-1|TRBD2|.
TGTGCCAGCAGCCCCCGAAAGGGGATAGCGGGAGCCCAGGGGGATGAGCAGTTCTTC
CASSPRKGIAGAQGDEQFF
>TRBV5-4|TRBJ2-3|TRBD2|.
TGTGCCAGCAGCTTGGGCGCGGGAGGCACAGATACGCAGTATTTT
CASSLGAGGTDTQYF
>TRBV5-4|TRBJ2-6|TRBD1|few
TGTGCCAGCAGCTCCCTACAGGGGGGTGGGGCCAACGTCCTGACTTTC
CASSSLQGGGANVLTF
>TRBV3-1/TRBV3-2|TRBJ2-5|TRBD2|.
TGTGCCAGCAGCCAACGGACTAGCACCCACGCGGAGTCTAAAGAGACCCAGTACTTC
CASSQRTSTHAESKETQYF
>TRBV28|TRBJ1-2|TRBD1|.
TGTGCCAGCAGTTTCTCGGACAGGGACTTTAATGGCTACACCTTC
CASSFSDRDFNGYTF
>TRBV7-3|TRBJ1-1|TRBD1|.
TGTGCCAGCAGCTCCGGGACAGGGAGCACTGAAGCTTTCTTT
CASSSGTGSTEAFF
>TRBV19|TRBJ1-1|TRBD1|.
TGTGCCAGTAGCCAGGGGGCCGGAGCTTTCTTT
CASSQGAGAFF
>TRBV5-1|TRBJ2-2|.|.
TGCGCCAGCGCACCGCGCGGGAACTTGGAGGCCGGGGAGCTGTTTTTT
CASAPRGNLEAGELFF
>TRBV10-3|TRBJ2-2|.|.
TGTGCCATCAGTGGTTCGAGCGGCGGGGAGCTGTTTTTT
CAISGSSGGELFF
>TRBV18|TRBJ1-2|TRBD1|many
TGTGCCAGCGCAACAGGGGGCGGCTATGGCTACACCTTC
CASATGGGYGYTF
>TRBV5-4|TRBJ2-7|TRBD2|.
TGTGCCAGCAGCCTAGAGGCTAGCGGGTGGAACGAGCAGTACTTC
CASSLEASGWNEQYF
>TRBV18|TRBJ2-7|TRBD1|.
TGTGCCAGCTCAGGGACAGGGAGTGGCTACGAGCAGTACTTC
CASSGTGSGYEQYF
>TRBV19|TRBJ1-2|.|.
TGTGCCAGTAGTAACGAAGGGGGATTGGTCTATGGCTACACCTTC
CASSNEGGLVYGYTF
>TRBV7-9|TRBJ2-7|TRBD1|.
TGTGCCAGCAGCCCGACAGGGGGTAGGTACGAGCAGTACTTC
CASSPTGGRYEQYF